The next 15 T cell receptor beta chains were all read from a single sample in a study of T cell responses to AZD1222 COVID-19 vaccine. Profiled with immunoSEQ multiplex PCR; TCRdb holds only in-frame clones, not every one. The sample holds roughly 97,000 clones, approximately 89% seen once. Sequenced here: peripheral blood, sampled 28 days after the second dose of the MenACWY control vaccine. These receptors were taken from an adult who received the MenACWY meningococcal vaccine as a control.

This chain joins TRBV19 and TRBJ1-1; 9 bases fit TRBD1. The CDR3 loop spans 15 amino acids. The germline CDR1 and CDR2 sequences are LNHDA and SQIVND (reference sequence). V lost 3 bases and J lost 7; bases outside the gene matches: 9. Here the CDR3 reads CASSMPGTGKDEAFF. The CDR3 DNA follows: TGTGCCAGTAGTATGCCCGGGACAGGGAAAGATGAAGCTTTCTTT.

In nucleotides, the CDR3 is TGTGCCAGCAACGTTGGAGGGGTGAACACTGAAGCTTTCTTT. Amino acid sequence: CASNVGGVNTEAFF. The rearrangement uses TRBV5-4 and TRBJ1-1; D possibly corresponds to TRBD1 (5 bases). Germline values: CDR1 SGHNT, CDR2 YYREEE (reference sequence). The CDR3 has 14 residues. The V end was cut by 6 bases, the J end by 0 bases, with 12 bases between.

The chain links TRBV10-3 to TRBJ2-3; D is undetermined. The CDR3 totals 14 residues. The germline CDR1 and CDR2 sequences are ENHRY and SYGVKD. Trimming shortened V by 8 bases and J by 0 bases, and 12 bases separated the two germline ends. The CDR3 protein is CAIGSISSTDTQYF. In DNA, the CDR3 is TGTGCCATCGGATCGATTTCTAGCACAGATACGCAGTATTTT.

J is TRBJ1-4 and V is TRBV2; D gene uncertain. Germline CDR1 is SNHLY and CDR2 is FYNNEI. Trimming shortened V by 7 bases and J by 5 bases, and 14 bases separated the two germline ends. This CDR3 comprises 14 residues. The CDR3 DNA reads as TGTGCCAGCACCCCGGAGACACAGAATGAAAAACTGTTTTTT. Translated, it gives CASTPETQNEKLFF.

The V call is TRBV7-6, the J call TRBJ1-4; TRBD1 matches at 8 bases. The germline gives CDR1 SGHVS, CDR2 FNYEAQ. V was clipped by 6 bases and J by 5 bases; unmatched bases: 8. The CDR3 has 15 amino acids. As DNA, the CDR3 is TGTGCCAGCAGTCCCGCAGGGGGCGCGAATGAAAAACTGTTTTTT. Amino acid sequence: CASSPAGGANEKLFF.

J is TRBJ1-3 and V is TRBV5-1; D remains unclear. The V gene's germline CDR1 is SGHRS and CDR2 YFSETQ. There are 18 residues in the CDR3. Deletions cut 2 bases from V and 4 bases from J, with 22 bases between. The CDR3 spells CASSLTSQTDNRGNTIYF. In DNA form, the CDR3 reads TGCGCCAGCAGCTTAACCTCTCAGACCGATAATCGAGGAAACACCATATATTTT.

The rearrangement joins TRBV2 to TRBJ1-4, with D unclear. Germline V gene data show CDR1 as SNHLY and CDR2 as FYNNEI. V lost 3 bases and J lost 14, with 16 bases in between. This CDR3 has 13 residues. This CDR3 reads CASSDTVSGSLFF. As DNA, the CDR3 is TGTGCCAGCAGTGATACAGTCTCCGGATCCCTGTTTTTT.

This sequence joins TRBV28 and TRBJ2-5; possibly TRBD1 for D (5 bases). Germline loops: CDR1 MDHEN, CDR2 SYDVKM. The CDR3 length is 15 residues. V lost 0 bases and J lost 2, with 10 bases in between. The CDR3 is CASSLWGRGQETQYF. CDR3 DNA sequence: TGTGCCAGCAGTTTATGGGGAAGGGGTCAAGAGACCCAGTACTTC.

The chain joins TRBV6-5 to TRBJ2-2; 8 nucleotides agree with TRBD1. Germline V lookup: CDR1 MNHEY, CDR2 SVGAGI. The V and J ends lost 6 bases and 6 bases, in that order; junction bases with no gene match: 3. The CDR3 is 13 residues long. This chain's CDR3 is CASRRTGPGELFF. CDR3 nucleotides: TGTGCCAGCAGAAGGACAGGGCCCGGGGAGCTGTTTTTT.

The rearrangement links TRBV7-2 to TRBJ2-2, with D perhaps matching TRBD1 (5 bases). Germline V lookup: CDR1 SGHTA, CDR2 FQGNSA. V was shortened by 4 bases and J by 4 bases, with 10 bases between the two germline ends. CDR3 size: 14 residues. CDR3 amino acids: CASSSGFGTGELFF. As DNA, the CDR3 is TGTGCCAGCAGCTCAGGGTTTGGCACCGGGGAGCTGTTTTTT.

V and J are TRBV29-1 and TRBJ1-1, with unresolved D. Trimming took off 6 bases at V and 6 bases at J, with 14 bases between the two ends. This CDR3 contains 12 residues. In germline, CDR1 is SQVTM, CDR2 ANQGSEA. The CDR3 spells CSVTLGGPEAFF. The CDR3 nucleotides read TGCAGCGTCACTCTGGGCGGTCCTGAAGCTTTCTTT.

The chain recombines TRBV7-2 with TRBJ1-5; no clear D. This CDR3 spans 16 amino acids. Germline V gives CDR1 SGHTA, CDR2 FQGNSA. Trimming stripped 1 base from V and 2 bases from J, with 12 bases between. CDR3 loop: CASSLGGSVGNQPQHF. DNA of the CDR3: TGTGCCAGCAGCTTAGGGGGAAGTGTTGGCAATCAGCCCCAGCATTTT.

Here the CDR3 reads CAISDLRGRREQYF. CDR3 coding DNA: TGTGCCATCAGTGATCTCAGGGGGCGGCGCGAGCAGTACTTC. V usage is TRBV10-3 and J usage is TRBJ2-7, with 8 positions matching TRBD1. CDR1 is ENHRY and CDR2 is SYGVKD in the germline V gene. Trimming took 3 bases from V and 6 from J; bases not matched to a gene: 7. The CDR3 is 14 amino acids.

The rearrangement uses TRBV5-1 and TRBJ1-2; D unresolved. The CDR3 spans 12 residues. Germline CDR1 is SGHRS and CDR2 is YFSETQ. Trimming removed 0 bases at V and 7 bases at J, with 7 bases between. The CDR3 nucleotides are TGCGCCAGCAGCTTGGGGGAAGGTGGCTACACCTTC. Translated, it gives CASSLGEGGYTF.

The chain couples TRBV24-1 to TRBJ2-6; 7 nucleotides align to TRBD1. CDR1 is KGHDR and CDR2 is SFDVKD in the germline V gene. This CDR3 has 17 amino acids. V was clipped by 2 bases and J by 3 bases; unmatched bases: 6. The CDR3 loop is CATSDSTGFFGANVLTF. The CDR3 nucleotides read TGTGCCACCAGTGATTCGACAGGGTTCTTTGGGGCCAACGTCCTGACTTTC.